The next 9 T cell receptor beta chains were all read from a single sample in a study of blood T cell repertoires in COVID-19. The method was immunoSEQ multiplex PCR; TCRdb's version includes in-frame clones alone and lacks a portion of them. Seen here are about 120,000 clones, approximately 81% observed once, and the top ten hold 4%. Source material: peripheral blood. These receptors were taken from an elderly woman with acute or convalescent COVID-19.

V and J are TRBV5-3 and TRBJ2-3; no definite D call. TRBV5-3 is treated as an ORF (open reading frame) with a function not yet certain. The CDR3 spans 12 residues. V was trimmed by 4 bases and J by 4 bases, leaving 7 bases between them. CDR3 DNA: TGTGCCAGAAGCCCCCTCGCAGATACGCAGTATTTT. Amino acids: CARSPLADTQYF.

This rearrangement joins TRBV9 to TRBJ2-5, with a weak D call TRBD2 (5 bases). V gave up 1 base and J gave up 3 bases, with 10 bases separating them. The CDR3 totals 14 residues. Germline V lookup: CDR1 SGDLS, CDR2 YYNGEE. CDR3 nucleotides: TGTGCCAGCAGCGTATCTACGGGAAAAGAGACCCAGTACTTC. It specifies CASSVSTGKETQYF.

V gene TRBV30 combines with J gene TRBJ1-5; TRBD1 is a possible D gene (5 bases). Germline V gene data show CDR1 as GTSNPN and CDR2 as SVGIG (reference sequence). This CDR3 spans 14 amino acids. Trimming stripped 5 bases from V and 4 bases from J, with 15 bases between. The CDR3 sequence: CAWCRRGSNQPQHF. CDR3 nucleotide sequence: TGTGCCTGGTGTCGAAGGGGATCAAATCAGCCCCAGCATTTT.

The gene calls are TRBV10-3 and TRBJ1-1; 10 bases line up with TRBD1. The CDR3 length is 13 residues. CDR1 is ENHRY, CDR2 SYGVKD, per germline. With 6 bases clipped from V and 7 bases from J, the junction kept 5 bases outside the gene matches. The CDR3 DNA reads TGTGCCATCAGGAGGACAGGGGGGCATGAAGCTTTCTTT. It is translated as CAIRRTGGHEAFF.

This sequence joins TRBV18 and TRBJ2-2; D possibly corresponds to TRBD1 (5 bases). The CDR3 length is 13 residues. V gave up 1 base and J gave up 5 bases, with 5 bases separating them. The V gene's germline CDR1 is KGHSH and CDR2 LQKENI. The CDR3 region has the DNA TGTGCCAGCTCACCACAGGGGACCGGGGAGCTGTTTTTT. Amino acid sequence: CASSPQGTGELFF.

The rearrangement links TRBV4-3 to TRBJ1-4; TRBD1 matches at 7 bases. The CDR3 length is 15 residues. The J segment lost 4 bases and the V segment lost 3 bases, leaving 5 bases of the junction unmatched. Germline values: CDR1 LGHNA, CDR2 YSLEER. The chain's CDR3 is CASSQGQLYNEKLFF. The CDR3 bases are TGCGCCAGCAGCCAGGGACAGCTTTATAATGAAAAACTGTTTTTT.

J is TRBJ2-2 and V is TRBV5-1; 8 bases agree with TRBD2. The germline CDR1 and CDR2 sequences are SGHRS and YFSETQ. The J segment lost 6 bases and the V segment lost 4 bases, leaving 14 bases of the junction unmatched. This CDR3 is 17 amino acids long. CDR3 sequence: CASSPTTSGGLAGELFF. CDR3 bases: TGCGCCAGCAGCCCGACAACTAGCGGTGGGTTAGCCGGGGAGCTGTTTTTT.

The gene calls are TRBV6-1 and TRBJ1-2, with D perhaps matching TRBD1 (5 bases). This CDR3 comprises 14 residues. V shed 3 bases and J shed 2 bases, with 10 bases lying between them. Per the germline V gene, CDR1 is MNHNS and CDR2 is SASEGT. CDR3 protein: CASSDYRKNYGYTF. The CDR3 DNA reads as TGTGCCAGCAGTGATTACAGGAAAAACTATGGCTACACCTTC.

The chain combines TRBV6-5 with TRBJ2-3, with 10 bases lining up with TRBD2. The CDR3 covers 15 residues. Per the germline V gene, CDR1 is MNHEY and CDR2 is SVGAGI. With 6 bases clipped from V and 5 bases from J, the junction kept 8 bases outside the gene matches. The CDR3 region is CASRRAGGLGDTQYF. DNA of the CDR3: TGTGCCAGCAGGAGAGCGGGGGGGCTTGGAGATACGCAGTATTTT.